Presented here are 18 T cell receptor beta chains from one specimen sequenced in a study of sequential checkpoint blockade in melanoma. Only in-frame clones appear in the TCRdb table, and some are missing; sequencing was by immunoSEQ multiplex PCR. This table has some 9,600 clones, around 24% appearing once. Described treatment: randomized to nivolumab then ipilimumab (arm A) or the reverse (arm B). The source material was tumor tissue (inferred from file names), sampled from a patient given nivolumab and ipilimumab in sequence. These receptors came from a human donor with melanoma.

This chain joins TRBV30 and TRBJ2-3; 9 bases map to TRBD1. The CDR3 length is 15 residues. V dropped 2 bases and J dropped 5; count of bases not matched to a gene: 8. CDR1 is GTSNPN and CDR2 is SVGIG in the germline V gene (reference sequence). The CDR3 is CAWSLWDRVQDTQYF. CDR3 DNA: TGTGCCTGGAGTTTATGGGACAGGGTTCAAGATACGCAGTATTTT.

This chain connects TRBV12-5 to TRBJ2-1, with D perhaps matching TRBD2 (6 bases). This CDR3 contains 14 residues. Between the trimmed V and J ends, which lost 1 base and 5 bases, there was a span of 9 bases. Germline values: CDR1 LGHNT, CDR2 FRNRAP. This CDR3 reads CASGLGLGNNEQFF. In DNA, the CDR3 is TGTGCTAGTGGTTTGGGACTAGGGAACAATGAGCAGTTCTTC.

V gene TRBV18 combines with J gene TRBJ2-7, with D perhaps matching TRBD1 (5 bases). Germline lookup yields CDR1 KGHSH and CDR2 LQKENI. V lost 4 bases and J 0 bases, leaving 16 bases between the germline ends. There are 16 residues in the CDR3. CDR3 protein: CASSLGPGKDSYEQYF. For the CDR3, the DNA is TGTGCCAGCTCACTTGGCCCAGGGAAGGACTCCTACGAGCAGTACTTC.

This clone has only a few counts. This chain links TRBV6-4 with TRBJ1-5, with D perhaps matching TRBD1 (5 bases). V lost 7 bases, J lost 6 bases, and 19 bases lay in between. The CDR3 totals 15 residues. Germline-derived CDR1 and CDR2 are MRHNA and SNTAGT. The CDR3 loop is CASTGGFVGSQPQHF. The CDR3 DNA reads as TGTGCCAGCACCGGGGGGTTCGTGGGCTCTCAGCCCCAGCATTTT.

This clone came up a few times. This chain links TRBV2 with TRBJ2-7; D is perhaps TRBD2 (5 bases). The CDR3 runs to 12 residues. Germline lookup yields CDR1 SNHLY and CDR2 FYNNEI. The V and J ends lost 7 bases and 4 bases respectively, with 11 bases between them. The CDR3 reads CASTSGPYEQYF. Written as DNA, the CDR3 is TGTGCCAGCACGAGCGGACCATACGAGCAGTACTTC.

This CDR3 is CASSLRLGATRSHYEQYF. CDR3 sequence (DNA): TGTGCCAGCAGCTTAAGGCTAGGCGCCACTCGCTCTCACTACGAGCAGTACTTC. The chain carries TRBV7-6 and TRBJ2-7; D is uncertain. Germline lookup yields CDR1 SGHVS and CDR2 FNYEAQ. The CDR3 spans 18 residues. Trimming removed 2 bases from V and 3 bases from J, with 23 bases in between.

V and J are TRBV25-1 and TRBJ1-2; 8 bases align to TRBD1. The germline V gene encodes CDR1 MGHDK and CDR2 SYGVNS. The V and J ends lost 2 bases and 3 bases, in that order; junction bases with no gene match: 5. This CDR3 has 15 residues. The CDR3 protein is CASSEQGAGYYGYTF. Written as DNA, the CDR3 is TGTGCCAGCAGTGAACAGGGGGCTGGGTACTATGGCTACACCTTC.

This clone is labeled as medium-sized (0.01 to 0.1%). V gene TRBV11-3 combines with J gene TRBJ1-1; D gene uncertain. This CDR3 has 14 amino acids. Germline CDR1 is SGHNT and CDR2 is YENEEA. The V and J ends lost 5 bases and 6 bases respectively, with 16 bases between them. The CDR3 loop reads CASSLSLDRAEAFF. CDR3 in DNA: TGTGCCAGCAGCCTTTCTTTAGACCGGGCTGAAGCTTTCTTT.

This clone was seen ten or more times. CDR3 sequence reads: CASSYRRGGRGTLAPEAFF. The CDR3 bases are TGTGCCAGCAGTTATCGGAGAGGGGGAAGAGGAACGTTGGCCCCTGAAGCTTTCTTT. V and J are TRBV6-8 and TRBJ1-1, with a weak D call TRBD1 (6 bases). This CDR3 has 19 amino acids. In germline, CDR1 is MNHGY, CDR2 SAAAGT. V lost 3 bases to trimming and J lost 6 bases, with 29 bases between them.

This chain links TRBV28 with TRBJ2-5; D is possibly TRBD1 or TRBD2 (5 bases each). With 4 bases removed from V and 7 bases from J, the gap between germline ends came to 13 bases. This CDR3 region has 13 residues. CDR1 MDHEN and CDR2 SYDVKM come from the germline V gene. The chain's CDR3 is CASSSGRRGTQYF. CDR3 sequence (DNA): TGTGCCAGCAGTTCGGGACGCCGGGGGACCCAGTACTTC.

There are a few counts of this clone. The chain is built from TRBV18 and TRBJ1-1; no firm D call. Germline CDR1 and CDR2: KGHSH and LQKENI. V dropped 5 bases and J dropped 3 bases, with 19 bases sitting between them. The CDR3 loop spans 16 amino acids. In DNA, the CDR3 is TGTGCCAGCTCAGGTGGACCTATTAGTTGGGACACTGAAGCTTTCTTT. This codes for CASSGGPISWDTEAFF.

The CDR3 is CASSFSLEGPYEQYF. In nucleotides, the CDR3 is TGTGCCAGCAGTTTTTCCCTAGAAGGTCCCTACGAGCAGTACTTC. The rearrangement joins TRBV28 to TRBJ2-7; D is undetermined. Trimming removed 3 bases at V and 2 bases at J, with 14 bases between. The CDR3 runs 15 residues. From germline, CDR1 is MDHEN and CDR2 SYDVKM.

V usage is TRBV5-1 and J usage is TRBJ2-1; TRBD2 matches 7 bases. The CDR3 consists of 15 residues. Looked up from germline, CDR1 is SGHRS and CDR2 is YFSETQ. Trimming cost V 1 base and J 4 bases; bases outside gene matches: 5. CDR3 residues: CASSLSASGYNEQFF. CDR3 nucleotide sequence: TGCGCCAGCAGCTTGTCGGCTAGCGGATACAATGAGCAGTTCTTC.

The gene calls are TRBV6-8 and TRBJ2-7; D call uncertain. The CDR3 is 13 residues long. Germline assignment: CDR1 MNHGY and CDR2 SAAAGT. The V end was cut by 6 bases, the J end by 5 bases, with 14 bases between. CDR3 coding DNA: TGTGCCAGCAGGACGGCGGTTTCCCACGAGCAGTACTTC. Residues: CASRTAVSHEQYF.

This sequence joins TRBV19 and TRBJ2-2; no clear D gene. The CDR3 spans 13 residues. V dropped 7 bases and J dropped 5 bases, with 11 bases sitting between them. CDR1 is LNHDA, CDR2 SQIVND, per germline (reference sequence). DNA for the CDR3: TGTGCCAGTACTACGGGTGTGACCGGGGAGCTGTTTTTT. Translated, it gives CASTTGVTGELFF.

V is TRBV12-5 and J is TRBJ2-2; maybe TRBD2 (6 bases). V lost 0 bases, J lost 6 bases, and 23 bases lay in between. In germline, CDR1 is LGHNT, CDR2 FRNRAP. This CDR3 has 19 residues. The CDR3 DNA reads TGTGCTAGTGGTTTGGTACCCGACGGGACTGTCCGGAGAGCCGGGGAGCTGTTTTTT. Its protein product is CASGLVPDGTVRRAGELFF. The whole variable domain, remainder taken from reference TRBV12-5 and TRBJ2-2, is DARVTQTPRHKVTEMGQEVTMRCQPILGHNTVFWYRQTMMQGLELLAYFRNRAPLDDSGMPKDRFSAEMPDATLATLKIQPSEPRDSAVYFCASGLVPDGTVRRAGELFFGEGSRLTVL.

This chain links TRBV29-1 with TRBJ1-5; possible D gene TRBD1, 6 bases. Germline V gives CDR1 SQVTM, CDR2 ANQGSEA. The CDR3 loop spans 12 amino acids. The CDR3 DNA reads as TGCAGGGGGGGCGTAAGCAATCAGCCCCAGCATTTT. Protein sequence: CRGGVSNQPQHF.

This CDR3 is CAIWGQGEDHTYEQYF. The CDR3 DNA reads TGTGCTATTTGGGGGCAGGGCGAGGACCACACCTACGAGCAGTACTTC. This chain uses TRBV9 with TRBJ2-7, with D perhaps TRBD1 (6 bases). Germline loops: CDR1 SGDLS, CDR2 YYNGEE. The CDR3 length is 16 residues.